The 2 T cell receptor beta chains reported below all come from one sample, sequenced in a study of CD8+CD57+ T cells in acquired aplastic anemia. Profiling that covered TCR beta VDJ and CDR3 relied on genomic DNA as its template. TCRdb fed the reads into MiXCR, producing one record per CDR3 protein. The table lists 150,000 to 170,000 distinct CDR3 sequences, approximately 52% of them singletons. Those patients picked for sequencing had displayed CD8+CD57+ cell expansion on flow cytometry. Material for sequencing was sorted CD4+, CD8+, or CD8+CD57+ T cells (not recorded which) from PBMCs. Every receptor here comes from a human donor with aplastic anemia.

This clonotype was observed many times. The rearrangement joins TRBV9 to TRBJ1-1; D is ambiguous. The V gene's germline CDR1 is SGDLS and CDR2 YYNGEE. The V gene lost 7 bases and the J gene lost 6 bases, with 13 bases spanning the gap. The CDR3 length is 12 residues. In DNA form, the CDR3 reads TGTGCCAGCCTCCCCGTAGGGTCTGAAGCTTTCTTT. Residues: CASLPVGSEAFF. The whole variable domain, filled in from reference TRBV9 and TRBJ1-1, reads DSGVTQTPKHLITATGQRVTLRCSPRSGDLSVYWYQQSLDQGLQFLIQYYNGEERAKGNILERFSAQQFPDLHSELNLSSLELGDSALYFCASLPVGSEAFFGQGTRLTVV.

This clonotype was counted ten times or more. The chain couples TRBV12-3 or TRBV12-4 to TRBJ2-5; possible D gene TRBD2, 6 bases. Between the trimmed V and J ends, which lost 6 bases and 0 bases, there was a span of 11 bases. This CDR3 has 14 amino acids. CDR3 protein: CASRARDYQETQYF. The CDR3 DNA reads TGTGCCAGCAGAGCTAGGGACTACCAAGAGACCCAGTACTTC.